The 32 T cell receptor beta chains in this list originate from one sample, sequenced in a study of blood T cell repertoires in COVID-19. TCRdb's table, derived via immunoSEQ multiplex PCR, lists solely in-frame clones and lacks some. The profile shows 350,000 to 400,000 clones, about 90% of them singletons. Sample: PBMCs or T cells enriched from blood (not recorded which). Receptors originate from a woman under 40 who had recovered from COVID-19.

This clone has more than one count but fewer than ten. The V gene is TRBV6-5, the J gene TRBJ1-6; TRBD1 matches 9 bases. From germline, CDR1 is MNHEY and CDR2 SVGAGI. The CDR3 length is 15 residues. The junction had 6 bases not matched to a gene; V was cut back by 5 bases and J by 7 bases. CDR3 sequence: CASSTGGTGNSPLHF. Written as DNA, the CDR3 is TGTGCCAGCAGTACCGGTGGGACAGGGAATTCACCCCTCCACTTT.

The chain is built from TRBV6-5 and TRBJ1-6; TRBD1 agrees at 7 bases. Germline lookup yields CDR1 MNHEY and CDR2 SVGAGI. The junction had 7 bases not matched to a gene; V was cut back by 7 bases and J by 7 bases. The length of the CDR3 is 14 residues. The CDR3, as DNA: TGTGCCAGCATTAGTTGGACAGGCAATTCACCCCTCCACTTT. This encodes CASISWTGNSPLHF.

The V gene is TRBV5-4, the J gene TRBJ2-1; the match to TRBD2 covers 13 bases. The CDR3 runs 16 residues. Germline CDR1 and CDR2: SGHNT and YYREEE (reference sequence). The junction had 4 bases not matched to a gene; V was cut back by 3 bases and J by 4 bases. Written as DNA, the CDR3 is TGTGCCAGCAGCTACGGACTAGCGGGAGATTACAATGAGCAGTTCTTC. It translates to CASSYGLAGDYNEQFF.

The chain uses TRBV4-2 and TRBJ1-4; D unresolved. CDR3 length: 14 amino acids. V dropped 1 base and J dropped 8 bases, with 11 bases sitting between them. Germline-derived CDR1 and CDR2 are LGHNA and YNFKEQ. The CDR3 region is CASSQVRTGEKLFF. The CDR3 nucleotides are TGTGCCAGCAGCCAAGTTCGGACGGGGGAAAAACTGTTTTTT.

The chain carries TRBV30 and TRBJ1-6, with TRBD1 as a possible D gene (6 bases). The CDR3 consists of 14 residues. Germline V lookup: CDR1 GTSNPN, CDR2 SVGIG (reference sequence). Deletions cut 0 bases from V and 13 bases from J, with 16 bases between. Here the CDR3 DNA reads TGTGCCTGGAGTGTACAGGGACCCGTTTCGCCCCTCCACTTT. Translating gives CAWSVQGPVSPLHF.

About this clone itself: The same CDR3 also results from other DNA sequences found in this sample. CDR3: CASSVVGGSGYTF. In nucleotides, the CDR3 is TGTGCCAGCAGCGTAGTTGGGGGCTCTGGCTACACCTTC. V gene TRBV9 combines with J gene TRBJ1-2; TRBD1 might be the D (6 bases). The ends were cut back, 0 bases at V and 7 bases at J, with 10 bases in the middle. Germline V lookup: CDR1 SGDLS, CDR2 YYNGEE. The CDR3 is 13 amino acids.

The chain combines TRBV4-1 with TRBJ1-1; D gene uncertain. Per the germline V gene, CDR1 is MGHRA and CDR2 is YSYEKL. The CDR3 spans 15 residues. Trimming took 4 bases from V and 0 from J, leaving 12 bases between them. Here the CDR3 DNA reads TGCGCCAGCAGCCCCCTAGGCAGACTGAACACTGAAGCTTTCTTT. Amino acid sequence: CASSPLGRLNTEAFF.

V gene TRBV27 combines with J gene TRBJ2-7, with D possibly matching TRBD2 (6 bases). Germline V gives CDR1 MNHEY, CDR2 SMNVEV (reference sequence). CDR3 length: 14 amino acids. Trimming took 5 bases from V and 4 from J, leaving 15 bases between them. CDR3 in amino acids: CASSPARRGYEQYF. The CDR3 nucleotides are TGTGCCAGCAGTCCCGCCCGACGGGGGTACGAGCAGTACTTC.

This chain uses TRBV7-9 with TRBJ1-2; TRBD1 might be the D (5 bases). The length of the CDR3 is 15 residues. Between the trimmed V and J ends, which lost 1 base and 7 bases, there was a span of 16 bases. The germline gives CDR1 SEHNR, CDR2 FQNEAQ (reference sequence). DNA of the CDR3: TGTGCCAGCAGCTTAGGGGGCCCTATCCCGCTTGGCTACACCTTC. Protein sequence: CASSLGGPIPLGYTF.

The chain recombines TRBV6-4 with TRBJ2-1; 10 bases are shared with TRBD1. V gave up 4 bases and J gave up 7 bases; unmatched junction bases: 7. This CDR3 spans 15 amino acids. Germline lookup yields CDR1 MRHNA and CDR2 SNTAGT. Here the CDR3 DNA reads TGTGCCAGCAGTGTGGACAGGGGGGGTTATAATGAGCAGTTCTTC. Translation gives CASSVDRGGYNEQFF.

DNA for the CDR3: TGTGCCAGCAGCTTAGTGATTCCGGGACAGGGGATAAACATTCAGTACTTC. As protein: CASSLVIPGQGINIQYF. V and J are TRBV7-8 and TRBJ2-4; 10 nucleotides match TRBD1. CDR1 is SGHVS and CDR2 is FQNEAQ in the germline V gene. The ends lost 1 base at V and 6 bases at J; junction bases unmatched: 9. The CDR3 covers 17 residues.

This chain links TRBV7-9 with TRBJ2-6, with TRBD1 as a possible D gene (6 bases). Germline values: CDR1 SEHNR, CDR2 FQNEAQ (reference sequence). V was clipped by 5 bases and J by 4 bases, with 18 bases between them. This CDR3 is 17 amino acids long. The CDR3 is CASSLPGQSGGANVLTF. The CDR3 DNA reads TGTGCCAGCAGCCTACCGGGACAAAGTGGGGGGGCCAACGTCCTGACTTTC. The entire variable domain, with the rest obtained from reference TRBV7-9 and TRBJ2-6, is as follows: DTGVSQNPRHKITKRGQNVTFRCDPISEHNRLYWYRQTLGQGPEFLTYFQNEAQLEKSRLLSDRFSAERPKGSFSTLEIQRTEQGDSAMYLCASSLPGQSGGANVLTFGAGSRLTVL.

The rearrangement links TRBV6-2 or TRBV6-3 to TRBJ1-5; D might be TRBD1 (5 bases). The CDR3 is 15 residues long. V gave up 6 bases and J gave up 0 bases, with 12 bases separating them. From germline, CDR1 is MNHEY and CDR2 SVGEGT. Written as DNA, the CDR3 is TGTGCCAGCAGCCGGGACTTGAATAGCAATCAGCCCCAGCATTTT. Protein product: CASSRDLNSNQPQHF.

This rearrangement joins TRBV7-3 to TRBJ2-7; TRBD2 matches at 8 bases. The germline gives CDR1 SGHTA, CDR2 FQGTGA. Trimming cost V 3 bases and J 6 bases; bases outside gene matches: 7. CDR3 length equals 14 residues. This CDR3 reads CASSFLGGASEQYF. Written as DNA, the CDR3 is TGTGCCAGCAGCTTTCTCGGGGGGGCTAGCGAGCAGTACTTC.

This clone was recorded once. This chain connects TRBV19 to TRBJ2-2, with D possibly TRBD2 on 6 matching bases. V was clipped by 7 bases and J by 8 bases, with 20 bases between them. Germline V gives CDR1 LNHDA, CDR2 SQIVND (reference sequence). The CDR3 has 15 amino acids. For the CDR3, the DNA is TGTGCCAGTACACCCAGTCGGGAGAGGCAGGGGGAGCTGTTTTTT. It translates to CASTPSRERQGELFF.

This sequence joins TRBV11-2 and TRBJ1-4; D is possibly TRBD1 (5 bases). The CDR3 runs to 13 residues. CDR1 is SGHAT, CDR2 FQNNGV, per germline. Trimming removed 5 bases from V and 6 bases from J, with 10 bases in between. CDR3 nucleotide sequence: TGTGCCAGCAGCCGGGGGGTCTATGAAAAACTGTTTTTT. Translating gives CASSRGVYEKLFF.

V usage is TRBV28 and J usage is TRBJ1-2; the match to TRBD1 covers 11 bases. The V gene end was trimmed by 6 bases and the J gene end by 7 bases; junction bases not matched to a gene: 4. CDR3 length: 13 residues. Germline V CDR1 and CDR2: MDHEN, SYDVKM. The CDR3 sequence is CASRTGTGGGYTF. The CDR3 DNA follows: TGTGCCAGCAGGACCGGGACAGGGGGTGGCTACACCTTC.

J is TRBJ2-3 and V is TRBV7-6; the D gene is possibly TRBD1 (6 bases). The CDR3 has 15 residues. V lost 2 bases and J 2 bases, leaving 11 bases between the germline ends. CDR1 and CDR2 (germline): SGHVS, FNYEAQ. Here the CDR3 reads CASSLSRGFTDTQYF. For the CDR3, the DNA is TGTGCCAGCAGCTTATCCAGGGGATTCACAGATACGCAGTATTTT.

This rearrangement joins TRBV11-3 to TRBJ2-5; 8 nucleotides align to TRBD2. Trimming removed 4 bases from V and 2 bases from J; junction bases left unmatched: 9. Germline V gene sequence: CDR1 SGHNT, CDR2 YENEEA. CDR3 size: 16 residues. The CDR3 loop is CASSSQPGLEQETQYF. CDR3 nucleotides: TGTGCCAGCAGCTCGCAGCCGGGACTAGAACAAGAGACCCAGTACTTC.

The rearrangement uses TRBV18 and TRBJ2-5, with a possible D match to TRBD1 (6 bases). CDR1 is KGHSH and CDR2 is LQKENI in the germline V gene. This CDR3 has 14 amino acids. Trimming left V 2 bases short and J 1 base short, with 8 bases between. Here the CDR3 DNA reads TGTGCCAGCTCACCAGGGACAAGCCAAGAGACCCAGTACTTC. Its protein is CASSPGTSQETQYF.

This clone has more than one count but fewer than ten. The chain's CDR3 is CASAGTEDYEQYF. CDR3 coding DNA: TGTGCCAGCGCCGGGACAGAGGACTACGAGCAGTACTTC. This chain connects TRBV27 to TRBJ2-7; TRBD1 matches 7 bases. The germline V gene encodes CDR1 MNHEY and CDR2 SMNVEV (reference sequence). V trimming: 8 bases; J trimming: 3 bases; junction bases outside the gene matches: 7. CDR3 length: 13 residues.

The chain joins TRBV6-5 to TRBJ2-1; tentatively, D is TRBD2 (5 bases). This CDR3 contains 13 residues. The V end was cut by 9 bases, the J end by 5 bases, with 14 bases between. Germline V gives CDR1 MNHEY, CDR2 SVGAGI. The CDR3 region has the DNA TGTGCCAGGCTAGCCGGAAGCCACAATGAGCAGTTCTTC. Its protein is CARLAGSHNEQFF.

This chain connects TRBV18 to TRBJ1-1, with 8 bases matching TRBD1. V dropped 6 bases and J dropped 5; count of bases not matched to a gene: 5. The CDR3 extends over 13 amino acids. The germline gives CDR1 KGHSH, CDR2 LQKENI. As DNA, the CDR3 is TGTGCCAGCTCCGGACAGGGAGAAACTGAAGCTTTCTTT. This sequence encodes CASSGQGETEAFF. Based on the CDR3 plus reference TRBV18 and TRBJ1-1, the full variable domain is NAGVMQNPRHLVRRRGQEARLRCSPMKGHSHVYWYRQLPEEGLKFMVYLQKENIIDESGMPKERFSAEFPKEGPSILRIQQVVRGDSAAYFCASSGQGETEAFFGQGTRLTVV.

The rearrangement links TRBV28 to TRBJ1-5, with 7 bases matching TRBD1. The ends lost 4 bases at V and 7 bases at J; junction bases unmatched: 7. CDR1 is MDHEN, CDR2 SYDVKM, per germline. The CDR3 length is 14 residues. The CDR3 DNA reads TGTGCCAGCAGTTCATACAGGGGTGAACAGCCCCAGCATTTT. Translated, it gives CASSSYRGEQPQHF.

The chain combines TRBV10-3 with TRBJ2-7, with 9 bases identical to TRBD1. From germline, CDR1 is ENHRY and CDR2 SYGVKD. The CDR3 runs 13 residues. The J segment lost 7 bases and the V segment lost 6 bases, leaving 7 bases of the junction unmatched. CDR3 loop: CAISTGTGREQYF. The CDR3 bases are TGTGCCATCAGCACCGGGACAGGGCGTGAGCAGTACTTC.

The chain is built from TRBV18 and TRBJ2-1; 7 nucleotides line up with TRBD1. Trimming took 3 bases from V and 7 from J; bases not matched to a gene: 15. Germline-derived CDR1 and CDR2 are KGHSH and LQKENI. The CDR3 covers 17 residues. CDR3 nucleotides: TGTGCCAGCTCACCCACGATGAGGGGGCTACGGCCGAATGAGCAGTTCTTC. Protein sequence: CASSPTMRGLRPNEQFF. The whole variable domain, remainder taken from reference TRBV18 and TRBJ2-1, is NAGVMQNPRHLVRRRGQEARLRCSPMKGHSHVYWYRQLPEEGLKFMVYLQKENIIDESGMPKERFSAEFPKEGPSILRIQQVVRGDSAAYFCASSPTMRGLRPNEQFFGPGTRLTVL.

Points on this clone: The junction and the germline gene differ at one end; a read error may be behind it. This sample includes further DNA sequences coding for the same CDR3. The chain joins TRBV6-5 to TRBJ2-2; TRBD1 matches at 8 bases. Looked up from germline, CDR1 is MNHEY and CDR2 is SVGAGI. The CDR3 runs to 13 residues. In DNA, the CDR3 is TGTGCCAGCAGCCAGACAGGGGCCGGGGAACTGTTTTTT. Translation gives CASSQTGAGELFF.

The chain is built from TRBV9 and TRBJ2-2; the D gene is possibly TRBD2 (5 bases). Trimming stripped 1 base from V and 9 bases from J, with 13 bases between. The CDR3 is 14 residues long. Germline assignment: CDR1 SGDLS and CDR2 YYNGEE. As DNA, the CDR3 is TGTGCCAGCAGCGTATCCGGGATCGTGAGGGAGCTGTTTTTT. This encodes CASSVSGIVRELFF.

The chain combines TRBV9 with TRBJ1-1; no reliable D call. This CDR3 has 13 amino acids. Germline V gene sequence: CDR1 SGDLS, CDR2 YYNGEE. V shed 4 bases and J shed 1 base, with 8 bases lying between them. CDR3 bases: TGTGCCAGCAGCCCGGTCCGGAACACTGAAGCTTTCTTT. It encodes CASSPVRNTEAFF. Combining the CDR3 with reference TRBV9 and TRBJ1-1 gives the whole variable domain DSGVTQTPKHLITATGQRVTLRCSPRSGDLSVYWYQQSLDQGLQFLIQYYNGEERAKGNILERFSAQQFPDLHSELNLSSLELGDSALYFCASSPVRNTEAFFGQGTRLTVV.

CDR3 region: CASSQQEGYGYTF. The CDR3 DNA reads TGTGCCAGCAGCCAACAGGAGGGCTATGGCTACACCTTC. The chain links TRBV2 to TRBJ1-2, with D perhaps matching TRBD1 (5 bases). Trimming took 6 bases from V and 4 from J, leaving 12 bases between them. The CDR3 loop spans 13 amino acids. The germline V gene has CDR1 SNHLY and CDR2 FYNNEI. The full variable domain, in which reference TRBV2 and TRBJ1-2 provide the parts outside the CDR3, is EPEVTQTPSHQVTQMGQEVILRCVPISNHLYFYWYRQILGQKVEFLVSFYNNEISEKSEIFDDQFSVERPDGSNFTLKIRSTKLEDSAMYFCASSQQEGYGYTFGSGTRLTVV.

The genes are TRBV7-9 and TRBJ2-3; 7 bases are a match to TRBD2. J lost 7 bases, V lost 6 bases, and 7 bases had no gene match. The CDR3 totals 13 residues. Looked up from germline, CDR1 is SEHNR and CDR2 is FQNEAQ (reference sequence). This CDR3 is CASSLRGENTQYF. The CDR3 DNA reads as TGTGCCAGCAGTCTCCGGGGGGAAAATACGCAGTATTTT. Using reference TRBV7-9 and TRBJ2-3 for the parts outside the CDR3, the full variable domain is DTGVSQNPRHKITKRGQNVTFRCDPISEHNRLYWYRQTLGQGPEFLTYFQNEAQLEKSRLLSDRFSAERPKGSFSTLEIQRTEQGDSAMYLCASSLRGENTQYFGPGTRLTVL.

The rearrangement joins TRBV6-8 to TRBJ2-3; TRBD2 agrees at 11 bases. Germline CDR1 is MNHGY and CDR2 is SAAAGT. V was clipped by 2 bases and J by 2 bases; unmatched bases: 12. The CDR3 length is 19 residues. The CDR3 region is CASSYTLAGVLSFTDTQYF. DNA of the CDR3: TGTGCCAGCAGTTACACACTAGCGGGAGTATTGTCGTTCACAGATACGCAGTATTTT.